This T cell receptor beta chain is drawn from a study of T cell responses to AZD1222 COVID-19 vaccine. Method: immunoSEQ multiplex PCR; TCRdb's copy keeps in-frame clones and lacks some. The sample lists approximately 200,000 clones; around 93% were seen once. Germline assignment: CDR1 SGHRS and CDR2 YFSETQ. Trimming pared 2 bases from V and 2 bases from J, leaving 10 bases between. The CDR3 consists of 15 residues. The sample holds one count of this clone. Source: peripheral blood, taken 28 days after the second AZD1222 dose. V is TRBV5-1 and J is TRBJ1-4; D remains unclear. This clonotype was obtained from an adult who received the AZD1222 COVID-19 vaccine. The CDR3: CASSFNSPTNEKLFF. CDR3 DNA sequence: TGCGCCAGCAGCTTCAACAGTCCCACTAATGAAAAACTGTTTTTT.